Ten or more counts support the clone carrying this T cell receptor (beta chain). Its antigen is not identified. Germline V gene sequence: CDR1 SGHTA, CDR2 FQGNSA. V lost 5 bases, J lost 9 bases, and 10 bases lay in between. This CDR3 spans 11 amino acids. The data were taken from a study of T cell repertoires in cytomegalovirus infection. Study results and limitations: Accumulated public TCR beta family frequency recognized individuals carrying CMV together with the relevant HLA.

Each CDR3 protein gets one entry after TCRdb re-called the reads with MiXCR. The sample records approximately 300,000 distinct CDR3 sequences, 25% to 30% being singletons. This chain joins TRBV7-2 and TRBJ2-5; D gene ambiguous. The TCR was taken from a human donor in good health (CMV status not recorded). Some clones in this sample may be carry-over from other donors' samples. Specimen: cultured PBMCs, collected from culture after CMV antigen stimulation. CDR3 DNA: TGTGCCAGCAGCCCCGGGTACGCCCAGTACTTC. This sequence encodes CASSPGYAQYF. The full variable domain, with the rest looked up from reference TRBV7-2 and TRBJ2-5, is GAGVSQSPSNKVTEKGKDVELRCDPISGHTALYWYRQSLGQGLEFLIYFQGNSAPDKSGLPSDRFSAERTGGSVSTLTIQRTQQEDSAVYLCASSPGYAQYFGPGTRLLVL.